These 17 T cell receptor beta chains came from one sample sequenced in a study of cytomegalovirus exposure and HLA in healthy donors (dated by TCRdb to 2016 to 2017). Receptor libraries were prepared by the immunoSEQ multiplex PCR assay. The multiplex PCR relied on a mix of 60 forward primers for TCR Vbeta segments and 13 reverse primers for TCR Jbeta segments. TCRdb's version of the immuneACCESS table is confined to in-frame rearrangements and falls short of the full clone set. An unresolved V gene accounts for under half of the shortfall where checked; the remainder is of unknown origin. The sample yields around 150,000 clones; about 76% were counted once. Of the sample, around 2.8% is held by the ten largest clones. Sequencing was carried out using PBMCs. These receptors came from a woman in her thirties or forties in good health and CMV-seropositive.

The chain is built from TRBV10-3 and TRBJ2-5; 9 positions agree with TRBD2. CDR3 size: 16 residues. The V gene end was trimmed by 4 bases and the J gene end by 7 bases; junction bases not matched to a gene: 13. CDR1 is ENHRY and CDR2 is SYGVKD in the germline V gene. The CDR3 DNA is TGTGCCATCAGTGCCCCCCGGACGCGGGGGGGCGGGACCCAGTACTTC. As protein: CAISAPRTRGGGTQYF.

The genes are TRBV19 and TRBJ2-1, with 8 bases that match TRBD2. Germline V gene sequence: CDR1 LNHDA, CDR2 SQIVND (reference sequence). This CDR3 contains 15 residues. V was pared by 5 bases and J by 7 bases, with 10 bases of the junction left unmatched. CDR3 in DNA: TGTGCCAGTAGTTTGGGACTAGTTGGGCCTAATGAGCAGTTCTTC. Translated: CASSLGLVGPNEQFF.

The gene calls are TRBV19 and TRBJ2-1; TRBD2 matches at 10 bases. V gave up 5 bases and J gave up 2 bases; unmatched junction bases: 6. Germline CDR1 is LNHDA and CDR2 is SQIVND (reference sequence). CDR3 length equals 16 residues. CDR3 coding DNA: TGTGCCAGTAGTTATAGACTAGCGGGTGCCTACAATGAGCAGTTCTTC. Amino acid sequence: CASSYRLAGAYNEQFF.

CDR3 sequence reads: CASSPYRGRGGEAFF. In DNA form, the CDR3 reads TGTGCCAGCAGCCCCTACAGGGGGCGCGGAGGTGAAGCTTTCTTT. The chain combines TRBV6-5 with TRBJ1-1; 9 positions agree with TRBD1. The V segment lost 6 bases and the J segment 7 bases; nucleotides outside the gene matches: 12. Germline V gene data show CDR1 as MNHEY and CDR2 as SVGAGI. The CDR3 loop spans 15 amino acids.

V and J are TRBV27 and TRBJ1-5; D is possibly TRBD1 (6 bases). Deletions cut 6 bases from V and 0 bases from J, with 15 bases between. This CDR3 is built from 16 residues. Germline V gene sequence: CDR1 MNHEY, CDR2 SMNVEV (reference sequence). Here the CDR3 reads CASRPPGTNSNQPQHF. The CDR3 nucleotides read TGTGCCAGCAGACCGCCTGGGACAAATAGCAATCAGCCCCAGCATTTT.

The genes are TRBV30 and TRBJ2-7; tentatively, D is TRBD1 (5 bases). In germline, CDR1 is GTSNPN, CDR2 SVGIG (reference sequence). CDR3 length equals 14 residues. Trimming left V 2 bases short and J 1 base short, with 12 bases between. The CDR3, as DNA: TGTGCCTGGAGTCGAGACAGCTGGTCCTACGAGCAGTACTTC. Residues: CAWSRDSWSYEQYF.

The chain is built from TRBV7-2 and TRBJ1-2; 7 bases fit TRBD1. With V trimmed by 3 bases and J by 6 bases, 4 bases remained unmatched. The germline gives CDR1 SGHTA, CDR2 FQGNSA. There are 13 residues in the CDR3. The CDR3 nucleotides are TGTGCCAGCAGCTTGGACAGGCGGAATGGCTACACCTTC. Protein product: CASSLDRRNGYTF.

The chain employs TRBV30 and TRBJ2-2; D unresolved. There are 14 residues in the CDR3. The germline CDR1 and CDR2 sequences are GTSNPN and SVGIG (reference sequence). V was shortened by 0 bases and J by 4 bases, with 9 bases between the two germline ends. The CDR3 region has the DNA TGTGCCTGGAGTGTACCACAGTTCACCGGGGAGCTGTTTTTT. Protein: CAWSVPQFTGELFF.

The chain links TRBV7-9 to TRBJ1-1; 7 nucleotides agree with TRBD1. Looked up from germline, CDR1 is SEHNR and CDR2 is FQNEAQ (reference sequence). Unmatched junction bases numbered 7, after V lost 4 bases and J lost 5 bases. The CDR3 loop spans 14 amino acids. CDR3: CASSSGGSWTEAFF. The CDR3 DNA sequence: TGTGCCAGCAGCTCAGGGGGGAGCTGGACTGAAGCTTTCTTT.

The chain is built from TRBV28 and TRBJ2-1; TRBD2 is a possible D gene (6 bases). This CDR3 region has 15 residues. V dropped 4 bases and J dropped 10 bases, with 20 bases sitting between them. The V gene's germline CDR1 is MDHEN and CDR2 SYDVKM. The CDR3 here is CASSSSGGEYGEQFF. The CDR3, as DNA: TGTGCCAGCAGTTCTTCAGGCGGGGAGTACGGCGAGCAGTTCTTC.

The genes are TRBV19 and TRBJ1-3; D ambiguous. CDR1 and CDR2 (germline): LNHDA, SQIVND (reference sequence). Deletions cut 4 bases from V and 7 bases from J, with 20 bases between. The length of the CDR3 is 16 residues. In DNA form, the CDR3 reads TGTGCCAGTAGTACCCCCGGTTCGGGGAGTGGGAACACCATATATTTT. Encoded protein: CASSTPGSGSGNTIYF.

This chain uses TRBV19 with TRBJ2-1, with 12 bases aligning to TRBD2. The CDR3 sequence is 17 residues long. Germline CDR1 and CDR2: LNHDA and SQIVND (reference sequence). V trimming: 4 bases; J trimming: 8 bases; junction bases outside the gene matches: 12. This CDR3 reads CASSKTLLAGGVDEQFF. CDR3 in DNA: TGTGCCAGTAGTAAAACACTACTAGCGGGAGGTGTCGATGAGCAGTTCTTC.

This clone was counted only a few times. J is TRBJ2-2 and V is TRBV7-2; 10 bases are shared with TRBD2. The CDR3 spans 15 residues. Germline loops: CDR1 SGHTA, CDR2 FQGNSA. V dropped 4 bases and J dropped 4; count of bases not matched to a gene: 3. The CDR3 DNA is TGTGCCAGCAGCTCGGGACTAGCGATCACCGGGGAGCTGTTTTTT. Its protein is CASSSGLAITGELFF. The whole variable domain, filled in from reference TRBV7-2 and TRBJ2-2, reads GAGVSQSPSNKVTEKGKDVELRCDPISGHTALYWYRQSLGQGLEFLIYFQGNSAPDKSGLPSDRFSAERTGGSVSTLTIQRTQQEDSAVYLCASSSGLAITGELFFGEGSRLTVL.

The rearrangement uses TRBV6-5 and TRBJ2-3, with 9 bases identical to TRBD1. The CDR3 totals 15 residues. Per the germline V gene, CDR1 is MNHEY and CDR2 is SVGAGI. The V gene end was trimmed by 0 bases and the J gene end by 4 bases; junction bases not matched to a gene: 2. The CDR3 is CASSYSGQGSDTQYF. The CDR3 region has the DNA TGTGCCAGCAGTTACTCTGGACAGGGGTCAGATACGCAGTATTTT.

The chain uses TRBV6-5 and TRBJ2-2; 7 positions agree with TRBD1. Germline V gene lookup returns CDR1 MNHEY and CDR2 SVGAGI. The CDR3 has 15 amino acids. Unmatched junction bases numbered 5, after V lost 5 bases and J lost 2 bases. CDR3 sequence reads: CASSKGQVNTGELFF. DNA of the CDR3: TGTGCCAGCAGTAAAGGACAGGTTAACACCGGGGAGCTGTTTTTT.

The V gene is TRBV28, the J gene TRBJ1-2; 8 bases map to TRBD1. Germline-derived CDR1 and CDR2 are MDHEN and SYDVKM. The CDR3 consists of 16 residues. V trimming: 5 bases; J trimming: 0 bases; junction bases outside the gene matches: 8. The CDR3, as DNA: TGTGCCAGCAGTCCTCGGGACAGGTTGACTAACTATGGCTACACCTTC. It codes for CASSPRDRLTNYGYTF.

CDR3 sequence: CASSGALSGNTIYF. The CDR3 nucleotides are TGTGCCAGCAGTGGGGCACTCTCTGGAAACACCATATATTTT. The rearrangement links TRBV6-6 to TRBJ1-3; a weak D match, TRBD1 (5 bases). The length of the CDR3 is 14 residues. V was clipped by 5 bases and J by 0 bases, with 8 bases between them. The germline gives CDR1 MNHNY, CDR2 SVGAGI (reference sequence).